The 2 T cell receptor beta chains given below trace back to one sample, sequenced in a study of CD8 T cells in ankylosing spondylitis (dated by TCRdb to about 2017). The receptor library was made with 5' RACE. Sequenced on an Illumina HiSeq 2500. The public reads were reanalyzed by TCRdb: fastp trimming at Q25, MiXCR alignment, in-frame beta chains only. Here each entry gathers all rows of one CDR3 protein and keeps the most common genes and DNA. This sample lists about 240,000 distinct CDR3 sequences; around 9.2% were detected once. The top ten clonotypes cover nearly 7% of the sample. Sequencing used blood, either unsorted or a sorted T cell fraction (not recorded which). Receptors originate from a male donor with ankylosing spondylitis or in good health (not recorded which).

This clonotype was observed at least ten times. This chain links TRBV11-3 with TRBJ2-2; 7 nucleotides line up with TRBD1. Germline CDR1 reads SGHNT; CDR2 reads YENEEA. The CDR3 length is 14 residues. V lost 4 bases and J lost 4; bases outside the gene matches: 3. Here the CDR3 reads CASSSYRGTGELFF. The CDR3 bases are TGTGCCAGCAGCTCCTACAGGGGCACCGGGGAGCTGTTTTTT. The full variable domain, rest sourced from reference TRBV11-3 and TRBJ2-2, is EAGVVQSPRYKIIEKKQPVAFWCNPISGHNTLYWYLQNLGQGPELLIRYENEEAVDDSQLPKDRFSAERLKGVDSTLKIQPAELGDSAVYLCASSSYRGTGELFFGEGSRLTVL.

The sample holds many counts of this clonotype. The chain combines TRBV12-3 or TRBV12-4 with TRBJ1-5; the D is unclear. There are 15 residues in the CDR3. The V end lost 8 bases, the J end lost 2 bases, and 16 bases lay between the germline ends. DNA of the CDR3: TGTGCCAGCTTAGAGGGAAATATGGGCAATCAGCCCCAGCATTTT. This sequence encodes CASLEGNMGNQPQHF.